The T cell receptor (beta chain) described here comes from a study of blood T cell repertoires in COVID-19 (dated by TCRdb to 2020 to 2021). Describing the broader study: Collaborator samples came from the United States, Italy and Spain and covered acute and convalescent phases of COVID-19. The prospective study material was composed of cDNA or gDNA derived from T cells, B-cell-depleted T cells, or PBMCs. Deeply sampled blood TCRbeta repertoires from subjects exposed to, actively infected with, or recovered from COVID-19 were included in the dataset. The repertoires were released in a freely available public database intended as a resource for research on the immune response to SARS-CoV-2. The samples were drawn from the first 160 participants of the ongoing ImmuneRACE study and from over a thousand subjects provided by 6 global collaborators. The sample metadata nearly always contained a de-identified subject ID, COVID-19 status, age in years and sex. Where available, HLA class I and class II types were taken from metadata supplied by the sample provider and were not determined by assay-based typing.

Study-level results and caveats: The amount of clinical and demographic metadata varied by source and participant and was provided uncurated.

Samples from volunteer blood donors who had recovered from COVID-19 were contributed by a second Seattle source. Collaborating institutions collected whole blood in K2EDTA tubes following their own protocols. For TCRbeta analysis, collaborator samples were shipped as frozen whole blood, as isolated PBMCs, or as DNA extracted from either sample type. TCRbeta CDR3 regions were amplified from genomic DNA by means of the immunoSEQ Assay, a bias-controlled multiplex PCR. The study's processing was this. The number of nucleated cells in each sample was estimated by amplification of reference gene primers within the assay. Sequence reads were collapsed and filtered to measure the absolute abundance of every unique TCRbeta CDR3 rearrangement. For each sample, productive Simpson clonality was calculated as the square root of Simpson's diversity index over productive rearrangements. TCRdb retrieved this table from immuneACCESS and kept in-frame rearrangements only. Not all clones are present; in checked studies, unresolved V genes account for under half, and no reason is known for the remainder. The DNA gave D and trimming, while V, J and clone size come from that table. For this sample there are fewer than 200,000 clones; around 83% appear just once. The ten largest account for roughly 20% of the sample.

As concerns this clone: This receptor's antigen is unknown. Base qualities were left out, and no much larger clone turns up one base away.

Sample: peripheral blood. The TCR sequence derives from a woman aged 70-85 years who had recovered from COVID-19.

DNA sequence: TGTGCCCACAGAGGGGACTCGGAGACCCAGTACTTC. This gives the protein CAHRGDSETQYF. The chain is assembled from TRBV2 and TRBJ2-5; perhaps TRBD2 is the D gene, with 6 bases matching. Based on the germline V gene, the CDR1 and CDR2 sequences are SNHLY and FYNNEI. A distance of 15 bases separates the germline ends of V and J, which lose 11 bases and 5 bases respectively. The CDR3, cysteine through phenylalanine, is 12 amino acids long. Of the read, only the CDR3 DNA is kept; its 36 bases are in frame from base 1.